A single sample gave rise to the 14 T cell receptor beta chains below, sequenced in a study of human T cells and chemical hapten exposure. The time point: pre-sensitization, week 0. As for treatment: therapeutic diphenylcyclopropenone sensitization with weekly scalp DPC. Extraction yielded total RNA from whole blood (unfractionated). Each CDR3 protein gets one entry after TCRdb re-called the RACE reads with MiXCR. The data contain approximately 50,000 distinct CDR3 sequences, roughly 10% of them singletons. The sample in question was whole blood, obtained in connection with sensitization to the hapten diphenylcyclopropenone (DPC). Source of these receptors: a woman aged 25 to 39 with alopecia areata. Some clones in this sample may be carry-over from other donors' samples.

This clonotype was seen only a few times. CDR3 sequence: CASSLGSGERANEKLFF. The CDR3 DNA reads as TGTGCCAGCAGCTTAGGGTCCGGCGAGCGGGCTAATGAAAAACTGTTTTTT. The chain carries TRBV7-2 and TRBJ1-4; D not resolved. Trimming pared 1 base from V and 3 bases from J, leaving 15 bases between. The CDR3 has 17 residues. The germline CDR1 and CDR2 sequences are SGHTA and FQGNSA. Filled out from reference TRBV7-2 and TRBJ1-4, the complete variable domain reads GAGVSQSPSNKVTEKGKDVELRCDPISGHTALYWYRQSLGQGLEFLIYFQGNSAPDKSGLPSDRFSAERTGGSVSTLTIQRTQQEDSAVYLCASSLGSGERANEKLFFGSGTQLSVL.

In its sample, this clonotype was seen a few times. This chain links TRBV28 with TRBJ2-7; weak D call: TRBD1 (6 bases). V was cut by 2 bases and J by 11 bases, with 13 bases left in between. This CDR3 region has 12 residues. CDR1 and CDR2 (germline): MDHEN, SYDVKM. DNA for the CDR3: TGTGCCAGCAGTTTAACCCAGGGGCCCAAGTACTTC. Translating it yields CASSLTQGPKYF.

This clonotype was picked up a small number of times. The V and J genes are TRBV30 and TRBJ1-1; a weak D match, TRBD1 (5 bases). The germline V gene encodes CDR1 GTSNPN and CDR2 SVGIG (reference sequence). This CDR3 region has 14 residues. Trimming stripped 4 bases from V and 0 bases from J, with 12 bases between. Written as DNA, the CDR3 is TGTGCCTGGACACCGGGACGGTTGAACACTGAAGCTTTCTTT. The encoded protein is CAWTPGRLNTEAFF.

V and J are TRBV7-2 and TRBJ2-3; TRBD1 agrees at 8 bases. The CDR3 totals 16 residues. Germline V gene data show CDR1 as SGHTA and CDR2 as FQGNSA. V shed 8 bases and J 2 bases; nucleotides not matched to a gene: 12. The CDR3 DNA reads as TGTGCCAGCGCATTAGCCGGGACAGGAAACACAGATACGCAGTATTTT. Residues: CASALAGTGNTDTQYF.

The chain recombines TRBV29-1 with TRBJ1-1; D call uncertain. The CDR3 has 11 residues. Germline-derived CDR1 and CDR2 are SQVTM and ANQGSEA. V shed 4 bases and J shed 0 bases, with 3 bases lying between them. The CDR3: CSVAVNTEAFF. CDR3 sequence (DNA): TGCAGCGTTGCAGTGAACACTGAAGCTTTCTTT.

The V call is TRBV7-2, the J call TRBJ2-3; D possibly corresponds to TRBD2 (5 bases). Germline V CDR1 and CDR2: SGHTA, FQGNSA. V shed 3 bases and J shed 4 bases, with 8 bases lying between them. The CDR3 is 13 residues long. CDR3 sequence (DNA): TGTGCCAGCAGCTTTCGGGGATCAGATACGCAGTATTTT. Protein: CASSFRGSDTQYF.

The chain carries TRBV5-1 and TRBJ1-1; 9 bases match TRBD1. This CDR3 is 19 amino acids long. The ends lost 4 bases at V and 0 bases at J; junction bases unmatched: 16. CDR1 is SGHRS, CDR2 YFSETQ, per germline. The CDR3 nucleotides are TGCGCCAGCAGCGCGGGACAGGGTGGCGGGGTCGGCGTGAACACTGAAGCTTTCTTT. Translation gives CASSAGQGGGVGVNTEAFF. Full variable domain (outside the CDR3, taken from reference TRBV5-1 and TRBJ1-1): KAGVTQTPRYLIKTRGQQVTLSCSPISGHRSVSWYQQTPGQGLQFLFEYFSETQRNKGNFPGRFSGRQFSNSRSEMNVSTLELGDSALYLCASSAGQGGGVGVNTEAFFGQGTRLTVV.

This clonotype was observed a few times. The chain joins TRBV5-5 to TRBJ1-1; no definite D call. The V end was cut by 0 bases, the J end by 0 bases, with 18 bases between. Germline V gene sequence: CDR1 SGHKS, CDR2 YYEKEE (reference sequence). The CDR3 is 18 residues long. CDR3 DNA sequence: TGTGCCAGCAGCTTGGTGACCCTTACGACACTCGTGAACACTGAAGCTTTCTTT. Its protein product is CASSLVTLTTLVNTEAFF.

This clonotype was seen a handful of times. The chain has TRBV20-1 and TRBJ2-7; D remains unclear. The germline gives CDR1 DFQATT, CDR2 SNEGSKA (reference sequence). CDR3 length equals 11 residues. Trimming cost V 5 bases and J 3 bases, with 8 bases left between them. CDR3 nucleotide sequence: TGCAGTGCTGGCCTGGGCTACGAGCAGTACTTC. Its translation is CSAGLGYEQYF.

The V call is TRBV29-1, the J call TRBJ1-1, with TRBD1 matching over 7 bases. The junction had 10 bases not matched to a gene; V was cut back by 7 bases and J by 2 bases. The germline V gene encodes CDR1 SQVTM and CDR2 ANQGSEA. CDR3 length: 14 residues. The CDR3 DNA is TGCAGCGCGGCCAGGGACAGCCTAAACACTGAAGCTTTCTTT. It encodes CSAARDSLNTEAFF.

This clonotype was seen a few times. The chain is built from TRBV14 and TRBJ2-7, with TRBD2 matching 7 bases. CDR1 and CDR2 from the germline V gene are SGHDN and FVKESK. With V trimmed by 1 base and J by 4 bases, 13 bases remained unmatched. This CDR3 contains 17 residues. CDR3 sequence reads: CASSQGLLTSAKYEQYF. DNA for the CDR3: TGTGCCAGCAGCCAAGGACTACTAACTAGCGCTAAGTACGAGCAGTACTTC. Variable domain in full (rest from reference TRBV14 and TRBJ2-7): EAGVTQFPSHSVIEKGQTVTLRCDPISGHDNLYWYRRVMGKEIKFLLHFVKESKQDESGMPNNRFLAERTGGTYSTLKVQPAELEDSGVYFCASSQGLLTSAKYEQYFGPGTRLTVT.

This clonotype came up many times. CDR3 residues: CASSGQRSYSNQPQHF. CDR3 bases: TGTGCCAGCAGTGGACAGAGGTCCTATAGCAATCAGCCCCAGCATTTT. The chain has TRBV2 and TRBJ1-5; a weak D match, TRBD1 (5 bases). The V end was cut by 4 bases, the J end by 0 bases, with 13 bases between. This CDR3 comprises 16 residues. The germline CDR1 and CDR2 sequences are SNHLY and FYNNEI.

A word on this clonotype: Compared with germline, one end of the junction differs, possibly owing to a read error. V and J are TRBV29-1 and TRBJ1-2; D remains unclear. The germline V gene encodes CDR1 SQVTM and CDR2 ANQGSEA. This CDR3 comprises 13 residues. CDR3 in DNA: TGCAGCGTTGCGATGAAAGTGAACTATGGCTACAACTTC. Its protein is CSVAMKVNYGYNF.

V usage is TRBV29-1 and J usage is TRBJ1-2, with 10 bases aligning to TRBD1. CDR1 is SQVTM and CDR2 is ANQGSEA in the germline V gene. Germline trimming cut 5 bases from V and 7 bases from J; bases unmatched to any gene: 7. This CDR3 is 13 amino acids long. The CDR3 sequence is CSVLRQGASGYTF. The CDR3 region has the DNA TGCAGCGTTCTTAGACAGGGGGCAAGTGGCTACACCTTC.